Listed here are 15 T cell receptor beta chains from one sample, sequenced in a study of T cells after yellow fever vaccination. TCRdb fed the 5' RACE reads into MiXCR, producing one record per CDR3 protein. The table has some 560,000 distinct CDR3 sequences, around a sixth seen once. The source was PBMCs, collected 5 days after the first yellow fever vaccination. The receptors shown here come from a man aged 18-30 years who received the YFV17D yellow fever vaccine.

J is TRBJ2-7 and V is TRBV6-2 or TRBV6-3; 10 bases align to TRBD2. The CDR3 covers 15 residues. Germline V gives CDR1 MNHEY, CDR2 SVGEGT. Trimming at V came to 4 bases and at J to 7 bases, leaving 10 bases not matched to a gene. DNA of the CDR3: TGTGCCAGCAGTTCTAGCGGGGGTCCCTCCTGGGAGCAGTACTTC. It translates to CASSSSGGPSWEQYF.

CDR3 sequence (DNA): TGTGCCAGCCGGCACAGTTCCATCGGCTCTGGAAACACCATATATTTT. Translating it yields CASRHSSIGSGNTIYF. The chain uses TRBV3-1 and TRBJ1-3; no firm D call. The V gene's germline CDR1 is LGHDT and CDR2 YNNKEL (reference sequence). The CDR3 length is 16 residues. V lost 8 bases and J lost 0, with 17 bases in between.

V is TRBV7-3 and J is TRBJ2-1; 9 bases line up with TRBD1. Looked up from germline, CDR1 is SGHTA and CDR2 is FQGTGA. V shed 4 bases, J shed 5 bases, and the junction held 6 bases outside the gene matches. This CDR3 is 15 amino acids long. In DNA form, the CDR3 reads TGTGCCAGCAGCTCCCCAGGACAGGGGAACAATGAGCAGTTCTTC. Translation: CASSSPGQGNNEQFF.

This rearrangement joins TRBV7-8 to TRBJ2-7; no definite D call. CDR3 size: 14 residues. Germline V lookup: CDR1 SGHVS, CDR2 FQNEAQ. V gave up 7 bases and J gave up 6 bases, with 19 bases separating them. In DNA, the CDR3 is TGTGCCAGCAATATAAGAGGCATAGGGCCCGAGCAGTACTTC. Encoded protein: CASNIRGIGPEQYF.

This clonotype was counted a few times. J is TRBJ2-1 and V is TRBV20-1; 9 bases are shared with TRBD2. Germline CDR1 and CDR2: DFQATT and SNEGSKA (reference sequence). V was clipped by 3 bases and J by 4 bases; unmatched bases: 7. The CDR3 has 15 amino acids. CDR3: CSASSSGASYNEQFF. In nucleotides, the CDR3 is TGCAGTGCTAGTTCTAGCGGGGCTTCTTACAATGAGCAGTTCTTC.

V is TRBV5-6 and J is TRBJ1-1; D unclear. CDR3 length: 14 amino acids. In germline, CDR1 is SGHDT, CDR2 YYEEEE. Trimming took 0 bases from V and 8 from J, leaving 14 bases between them. CDR3 in amino acids: CASSLGGPSGEAFF. Here the CDR3 DNA reads TGTGCCAGCAGCTTGGGCGGACCCTCTGGGGAAGCTTTCTTT.

This clonotype came up a few times. The chain joins TRBV9 to TRBJ2-6; no reliable D call. This CDR3 region has 15 residues. CDR1 is SGDLS and CDR2 is YYNGEE in the germline V gene. V was shortened by 1 base and J by 2 bases, with 7 bases between the two germline ends. The CDR3 spells CASSVRPTGANVLTF. The CDR3, as DNA: TGTGCCAGCAGCGTAAGGCCTACTGGGGCCAACGTCCTGACTTTC.

CDR3 loop: CASSRHRGNNQPQHF. In DNA, the CDR3 is TGTGCCAGCAGTCGGCACAGGGGCAATAATCAGCCCCAGCATTTT. The chain is built from TRBV28 and TRBJ1-5; 7 bases are shared with TRBD1. Looked up from germline, CDR1 is MDHEN and CDR2 is SYDVKM. This CDR3 contains 15 residues. V lost 5 bases and J lost 4; bases outside the gene matches: 8.

This chain joins TRBV19 and TRBJ1-6; D is possibly TRBD1 (6 bases). The germline V gene has CDR1 LNHDA and CDR2 SQIVND (reference sequence). The ends were cut back, 6 bases at V and 0 bases at J, with 6 bases in the middle. This CDR3 has 14 residues. The chain's CDR3 is CASRTGSYNSPLHF. In nucleotides, the CDR3 is TGTGCCAGTAGGACAGGCTCCTATAATTCACCCCTCCACTTT.

The chain joins TRBV28 to TRBJ2-7, with D possibly being TRBD1 or TRBD2 (7 bases each). From germline, CDR1 is MDHEN and CDR2 SYDVKM. The CDR3 runs 13 residues. Deletions cut 3 bases from V and 5 bases from J, with 11 bases between. CDR3 residues: CASSLSGTDEQYV. The CDR3 DNA sequence: TGTGCCAGCAGTTTGAGCGGGACAGACGAGCAGTACGTC.

The chain carries TRBV5-1 and TRBJ2-3; 7 bases map to TRBD1. The germline V gene encodes CDR1 SGHRS and CDR2 YFSETQ. V shed 4 bases and J 0 bases; nucleotides not matched to a gene: 2. This CDR3 is 14 amino acids long. The CDR3 sequence is CASSQTGSTDTQYF. Here the CDR3 DNA reads TGCGCCAGCAGCCAGACAGGGAGCACAGATACGCAGTATTTT.

This clonotype was counted only a few times. This sequence joins TRBV11-2 and TRBJ1-1; D call uncertain. Germline values: CDR1 SGHAT, CDR2 FQNNGV. This CDR3 spans 18 amino acids. V lost 2 bases to trimming and J lost 4 bases, with 23 bases between them. CDR3 region: CASSLLVSGKDRGTEAFF. CDR3 nucleotides: TGTGCCAGCAGCTTATTAGTTTCGGGGAAGGATAGAGGCACTGAAGCTTTCTTT.

This clonotype was picked up a small number of times. The J gene is TRBJ1-3, the V gene TRBV7-2; no reliable D call. This CDR3 comprises 14 residues. The V gene's germline CDR1 is SGHTA and CDR2 FQGNSA. The V gene lost 1 base and the J gene lost 4 bases, with 8 bases spanning the gap. The CDR3 sequence: CASSLVDRGNTIYF. In DNA form, the CDR3 reads TGTGCCAGCAGCTTAGTGGATAGGGGAAACACCATATATTTT.

This clonotype was counted only a few times. This chain connects TRBV10-2 to TRBJ2-1; either TRBD1 or TRBD2 may fit D (5 bases each). The CDR3 has 15 residues. V was clipped by 6 bases and J by 2 bases, with 14 bases between them. Germline V gene sequence: CDR1 WSHSY, CDR2 SAAADI. CDR3: CASRRRDAAYNEQFF. CDR3 bases: TGCGCCAGCAGAAGAAGGGACGCCGCCTACAATGAGCAGTTCTTC.

This sequence joins TRBV7-2 and TRBJ2-2, with TRBD1 matching 7 bases. Germline CDR1 is SGHTA and CDR2 is FQGNSA. The junction had 8 bases not matched to a gene; V was cut back by 3 bases and J by 4 bases. The CDR3 runs 16 residues. The CDR3 is CASSFRGTAGTGELFF. The DNA for the CDR3 is TGTGCCAGCAGCTTCAGGGGGACCGCCGGCACCGGGGAGCTGTTTTTT.